Below, one T cell receptor beta chain is given with its context. The sample originates from a study of T-cell reconstitution after alpha-beta-depleted transplantation in children. The CDR3 extends over 15 amino acids. The V end was cut by 3 bases, the J end by 2 bases, with 11 bases between. Germline values: CDR1 LNHNV, CDR2 YYDKDF (reference sequence). The TCRbeta library was prepared with unique molecular identifiers. TCRdb processed the PCR reads anew with MiXCR; each CDR3 protein has one entry. The repertoire includes about 440,000 distinct CDR3 sequences, 43% of them detected once, and approximately 30% sits in the top ten.

The clonotype comes from a girl aged 2 to 10 with aplastic anemia, due to receive a stem cell transplant. The chain couples TRBV15 to TRBJ2-1, with unresolved D. The material was PBMCs, obtained before TCRalphabeta/CD19-depleted stem cell transplant. The CDR3 spells CATSSRTGPYNEQFF. The DNA of the CDR3 is TGTGCCACCAGCAGCCGGACCGGGCCCTACAATGAGCAGTTCTTC. Full variable domain (missing parts from reference TRBV15 and TRBJ2-1): DAMVIQNPRYQVTQFGKPVTLSCSQTLNHNVMYWYQQKSSQAPKLLFHYYDKDFNNEADTPDNFQSRRPNTSFCFLDIRSPGLGDTAMYLCATSSRTGPYNEQFFGPGTRLTVL.